This T cell receptor beta chain was observed in a study of blood T cell repertoires in COVID-19 (dated by TCRdb to between 2020 and 2021). Background for the entire study: The collaborator samples originated in the United States, Italy and Spain and spanned the acute and convalescent phases of COVID-19. The material from the prospective study consisted of cDNA or gDNA derived from T cells, B-cell-depleted T cells, or PBMCs. The repertoires were released in a freely available public database intended as a resource for research on the immune response to SARS-CoV-2. The samples were drawn from the first 160 participants of the ongoing ImmuneRACE study and from 950 to 1,500 subjects provided by 6 global collaborators. Sample metadata almost always included a de-identified subject ID, COVID-19 status, age in years and sex. The dataset comprised deeply sampled blood TCRbeta repertoires from subjects exposed to, actively infected with, or recovered from COVID-19. Where HLA class I and class II types were available, the types were taken from metadata supplied by the sample provider, not from assay-based typing.

The full study reports these points: How much clinical and demographic metadata was included differed by source and by participant, and the metadata was provided uncurated.

Each collaborating institution followed its own protocols to collect whole blood in K2EDTA tubes. For TCRbeta analysis, collaborators shipped samples in one of three forms: frozen whole blood, isolated PBMCs, or DNA extracted from either of those sample types. Concerning this clone itself: Its specific antigen is unknown. Base quality data are lacking; no much larger clone is found one base away.

TCRbeta CDR3 regions were amplified from genomic DNA using the immunoSEQ Assay, a bias-controlled multiplex PCR. On the authors' methods: Nucleated cell counts per sample were estimated from amplification of reference gene primers within the assay. To quantify the absolute abundance of each unique TCRbeta CDR3 rearrangement, sequence reads were collapsed and filtered. For each sample, productive Simpson clonality was calculated as the square root of Simpson's diversity index across productive rearrangements. Here the immuneACCESS table is served through TCRdb, limited to in-frame sequences with V and J called. Missing clones are a known gap in these copies; in checked studies unresolved V genes cover under half, and the rest lacks a known reason. V and J calls and clone size are given by that table; D and trimming were obtained from the DNA. The sample profile shows around 46,000 clones; around 87% of them were found once. Approximately 16% of the sample belongs to the ten largest clones.

The sample taken for sequencing was peripheral blood. This receptor was identified in a human donor in a cohort sampled during active COVID-19.

The nucleotide sequence reads as follows: TGTGCCAGTAGTGACAGGGGAAACACTGAAGCTTTCTTT. Its product reads: CASSDRGNTEAFF. The rearrangement combines TRBV19 with TRBJ1-1; 8 bases in the middle match TRBD1. CDR1 is given as LNHDA and CDR2 as SQIVND, both from the germline V gene (reference sequence). From V the trimming removes 5 bases and from J it removes 2 bases, while the gene matches leave 1 base of the junction unaccounted for. The CDR3 numbers 13 residues from cysteine through phenylalanine. Only the CDR3 DNA is retained, 39 bases long and in frame from the first base.